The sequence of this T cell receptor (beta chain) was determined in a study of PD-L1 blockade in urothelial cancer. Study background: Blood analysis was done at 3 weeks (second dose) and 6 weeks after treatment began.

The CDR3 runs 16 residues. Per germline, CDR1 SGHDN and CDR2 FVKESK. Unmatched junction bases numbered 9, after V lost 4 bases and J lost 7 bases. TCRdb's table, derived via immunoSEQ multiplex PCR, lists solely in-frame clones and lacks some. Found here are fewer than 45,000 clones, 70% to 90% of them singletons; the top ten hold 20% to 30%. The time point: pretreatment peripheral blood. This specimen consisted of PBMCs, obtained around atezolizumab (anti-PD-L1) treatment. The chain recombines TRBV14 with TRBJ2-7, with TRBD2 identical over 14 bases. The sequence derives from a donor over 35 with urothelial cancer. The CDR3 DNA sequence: TGTGCCAGCAGCCCAAGACTAGCGGGAGGGCCCCGGGAGCAGTACTTC. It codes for CASSPRLAGGPREQYF.